Shown below are 13 T cell receptor beta chains from a single sample sequenced in a study of cytomegalovirus exposure and HLA in healthy donors. Primers: 60 Vbeta forward and 13 Jbeta reverse. Sequencing used immunoSEQ multiplex PCR; TCRdb keeps in-frame clones, though not all of them. The top ten clones hold 3.8% of a sample with approximately 190,000 clones, 81% of them seen once. Sequenced input: PBMCs. The source is a man in his fifties or sixties in good health and CMV-seronegative.

Comment on this clone: At one end, the junction sequence differs from germline, possibly due to a read error. The chain recombines TRBV7-9 with TRBJ1-2; unclear D gene. CDR1 and CDR2 from the germline V gene are SEHNR and FQNEAQ (reference sequence). This CDR3 is built from 12 residues. CDR3 in amino acids: CSSSPKESGYTF. CDR3 sequence (DNA): TGTTCCAGCAGCCCCAAGGAGTCTGGCTACACCTTC.

V gene TRBV27 combines with J gene TRBJ1-1; possibly TRBD1 for D (6 bases). Trimming took off 5 bases at V and 4 bases at J, with 20 bases between the two ends. Germline loops: CDR1 MNHEY, CDR2 SMNVEV (reference sequence). The length of the CDR3 is 16 residues. CDR3 sequence (DNA): TGTGCCAGCAGTGCGACCGGGACACCACTTTTCACTGAAGCTTTCTTT. It is translated as CASSATGTPLFTEAFF.

A single count supports this clone. The chain is built from TRBV13 and TRBJ2-1, with TRBD2 matching 8 bases. The CDR3 has 15 amino acids. Per the germline V gene, CDR1 is PRHDT and CDR2 is FYEKMQ (reference sequence). V lost 5 bases and J lost 5; bases outside the gene matches: 8. This CDR3 is CASSLAGGPHNEQFF. CDR3 in DNA: TGTGCCAGCAGCCTCGCGGGGGGCCCACACAATGAGCAGTTCTTC.

The V and J genes are TRBV5-6 and TRBJ2-1, with a weak D call TRBD2 (6 bases). V shed 1 base and J shed 9 bases, with 14 bases lying between them. Germline CDR1 is SGHDT and CDR2 is YYEEEE. The CDR3 runs 14 residues. For the CDR3, the DNA is TGTGCCAGCAGCTTGAGCGGGCCCTGGGGTGAGCAGTTCTTC. Amino acid sequence: CASSLSGPWGEQFF.

The sample holds one count of this clone. The chain couples TRBV5-6 to TRBJ2-7; TRBD2 matches at 9 bases. V was pared by 3 bases and J by 2 bases, with 6 bases of the junction left unmatched. This CDR3 is 15 amino acids long. From germline, CDR1 is SGHDT and CDR2 YYEEEE. The CDR3 loop reads CASSSGLATTYEQYF. The CDR3, as DNA: TGTGCCAGCAGCTCCGGACTAGCGACTACCTACGAGCAGTACTTC.

This clone was detected only a few times. The V gene is TRBV11-2, the J gene TRBJ2-1; 11 nucleotides line up with TRBD1. The germline V gene encodes CDR1 SGHAT and CDR2 FQNNGV. This CDR3 has 17 residues. V lost 1 base to trimming and J lost 7 bases; unmatched junction nucleotides: 9. The CDR3 region is CASSLGGGTGGRNEQFF. The CDR3 nucleotides read TGTGCCAGCAGCTTAGGCGGCGGGACAGGGGGAAGGAATGAGCAGTTCTTC. Complete variable domain (other parts from reference TRBV11-2 and TRBJ2-1): EAGVAQSPRYKIIEKRQSVAFWCNPISGHATLYWYQQILGQGPKLLIQFQNNGVVDDSQLPKDRFSAERLKGVDSTLKIQPAKLEDSAVYLCASSLGGGTGGRNEQFFGPGTRLTVL.

The chain has TRBV5-1 and TRBJ1-1; D possibly corresponds to TRBD1 (6 bases). CDR1 is SGHRS and CDR2 is YFSETQ in the germline V gene. The CDR3 length is 13 residues. Trimming removed 1 base from V and 5 bases from J, with 9 bases in between. CDR3 in DNA: TGCGCCAGCAGCTTGCAGGGGCATACTGAAGCTTTCTTT. Translated, it gives CASSLQGHTEAFF.

The chain joins TRBV7-6 to TRBJ2-7; perhaps TRBD2 as D (6 bases). The CDR3 loop spans 13 amino acids. Germline CDR1 is SGHVS and CDR2 is FNYEAQ. V shed 1 base and J shed 5 bases, with 9 bases lying between them. CDR3 DNA: TGTGCCAGCAGCTTAGAGTCGGGAGACGAGCAGTACTTC. Its translation is CASSLESGDEQYF.

This clone was recorded only once. The chain carries TRBV5-6 and TRBJ2-1; 7 positions agree with TRBD1. CDR3 length equals 14 residues. J gave up 6 bases and V 5 bases, and 8 bases lay outside the gene matches. Germline CDR1 is SGHDT and CDR2 is YYEEEE. CDR3 amino acids: CASSFPTGLNEQFF. CDR3 bases: TGTGCCAGCAGTTTTCCGACAGGGCTCAATGAGCAGTTCTTC.

This rearrangement joins TRBV6-6 to TRBJ1-2; 9 bases map to TRBD1. Germline CDR1 is MNHNY and CDR2 is SVGAGI (reference sequence). This CDR3 contains 13 residues. The V segment lost 6 bases and the J segment 7 bases; nucleotides outside the gene matches: 6. CDR3 nucleotide sequence: TGTGCCAGCAGCCCTGGACAGGGGTTTGGCTACACCTTC. This gives the protein CASSPGQGFGYTF.

The chain couples TRBV27 to TRBJ2-7, with 11 bases that match TRBD1. The CDR3 covers 15 residues. The germline gives CDR1 MNHEY, CDR2 SMNVEV (reference sequence). V lost 5 bases and J lost 3; bases outside the gene matches: 6. The CDR3 region has the DNA TGTGCCAGCAGTCCCGCCGGGACAGGGGGCTACGAGCAGTACTTC. It codes for CASSPAGTGGYEQYF.

V usage is TRBV10-3 and J usage is TRBJ1-1; tentative D call: TRBD1 (5 bases). The V gene's germline CDR1 is ENHRY and CDR2 SYGVKD. The CDR3 contains 13 residues. Between the trimmed V and J ends, which lost 2 bases and 7 bases, there was a span of 11 bases. CDR3 in amino acids: CAISEGGVSEAFF. The CDR3 DNA reads as TGTGCCATCAGTGAGGGGGGGGTCAGTGAAGCTTTCTTT.

V usage is TRBV7-6 and J usage is TRBJ2-2, with a tentative D call TRBD1 (6 bases). The CDR3 is 14 residues long. Germline V gene data show CDR1 as SGHVS and CDR2 as FNYEAQ. The germline V and J ends were trimmed by 4 bases and 6 bases, with 12 bases remaining between them. CDR3 region: CASSSGTGPGELFF. For the CDR3, the DNA is TGTGCCAGCAGCTCCGGAACAGGGCCCGGGGAGCTGTTTTTT.